The 6 T cell receptor beta chains presented below share a single source sample, sequenced in a study of cytomegalovirus exposure and HLA in healthy donors. Primers for the PCR totalled 60 Vbeta and 13 Jbeta. Profiling relied on immunoSEQ multiplex PCR, and the TCRdb table lists in-frame clones only, not all of them. The table includes under 200,000 clones, approximately 67% detected once. Input material: PBMCs. The receptors were gathered from a woman between 18 and 30 years old in good health and CMV-seropositive.

This chain connects TRBV5-6 to TRBJ2-5; D is ambiguous. The CDR3 is made up of 14 amino acids. Between the trimmed V and J ends, which lost 1 base and 2 bases, there was a span of 9 bases. Looked up from germline, CDR1 is SGHDT and CDR2 is YYEEEE. CDR3 bases: TGTGCCAGCAGCTTGTACGGTGTTCAAGAGACCCAGTACTTC. Its protein product is CASSLYGVQETQYF. Full variable domain (outside the CDR3, taken from reference TRBV5-6 and TRBJ2-5): DAGVTQSPTHLIKTRGQQVTLRCSPKSGHDTVSWYQQALGQGPQFIFQYYEEEERQRGNFPDRFSGHQFPNYSSELNVNALLLGDSALYLCASSLYGVQETQYFGPGTRLLVL.

The chain's CDR3 is CARSLLSGAPYGYTF. CDR3 coding DNA: TGTGCCAGAAGCTTGTTGTCAGGGGCTCCCTATGGCTACACCTTC. The chain links TRBV5-3 to TRBJ1-2, with a tentative D call TRBD1 (6 bases). TRBV5-3 is noted as an ORF with a role that remains uncertain. The CDR3 is made up of 15 amino acids. V was shortened by 1 base and J by 4 bases, with 14 bases between the two germline ends.

The chain combines TRBV6-1 with TRBJ1-2, with D unresolved. This CDR3 has 13 amino acids. Germline CDR1 and CDR2: MNHNS and SASEGT. Trimming stripped 4 bases from V and 4 bases from J, with 10 bases between. This CDR3 reads CASSGVSLYGYTF. The DNA of the CDR3 is TGTGCCAGCAGTGGAGTAAGCCTCTATGGCTACACCTTC.

This clone occurred a few times. The chain combines TRBV4-1 with TRBJ2-5; the match to TRBD2 covers 7 bases. With 4 bases clipped from V and 5 bases from J, the junction kept 10 bases outside the gene matches. Germline V gene lookup returns CDR1 MGHRA and CDR2 YSYEKL. The CDR3 contains 15 residues. The CDR3 DNA reads TGCGCCAGCAGCCTTAAAGAGACTAGCCTGGAGACCCAGTACTTC. Translated, it gives CASSLKETSLETQYF.

The chain joins TRBV28 to TRBJ1-5, with 8 bases fitting TRBD1. V lost 6 bases to trimming and J lost 4 bases; unmatched junction nucleotides: 11. The germline V gene has CDR1 MDHEN and CDR2 SYDVKM. CDR3 length: 16 amino acids. CDR3 loop: CASSPSGRQGNQPQHF. CDR3 DNA sequence: TGTGCCAGCAGCCCATCTGGGCGACAGGGGAATCAGCCCCAGCATTTT.

The sample holds one count of this clone. CDR3 protein: CASLTTSGANVLTF. In DNA, the CDR3 is TGTGCCAGCCTGACAACCTCTGGGGCCAACGTCCTGACTTTC. The rearrangement uses TRBV27 and TRBJ2-6; D uncertain. Germline loops: CDR1 MNHEY, CDR2 SMNVEV (reference sequence). This CDR3 contains 14 residues. V lost 8 bases, J lost 0 bases, and 8 bases lay in between.